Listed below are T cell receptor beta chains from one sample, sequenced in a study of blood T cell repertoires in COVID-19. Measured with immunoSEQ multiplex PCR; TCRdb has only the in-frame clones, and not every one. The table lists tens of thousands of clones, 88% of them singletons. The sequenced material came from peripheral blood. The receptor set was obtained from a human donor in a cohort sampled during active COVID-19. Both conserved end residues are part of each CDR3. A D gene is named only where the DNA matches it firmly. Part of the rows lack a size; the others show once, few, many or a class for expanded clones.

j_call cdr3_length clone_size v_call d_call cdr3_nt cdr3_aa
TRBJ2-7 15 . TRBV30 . TGTGCCTGGAGTTATTGGACAACGGGAGCCTACGAGCAGTACTTC CAWSYWTTGAYEQYF
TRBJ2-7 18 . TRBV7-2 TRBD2 TGTGCCAGCAGCGTACGGACTAGCGGGAGGGCCTTCTCCTACGAGCAGTACTTC CASSVRTSGRAFSYEQYF
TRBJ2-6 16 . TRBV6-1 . TGTGCCAGCAGTGAGCGGCCGGGGGCTGGGGCCAACGTCCTGACTTTC CASSERPGAGANVLTF
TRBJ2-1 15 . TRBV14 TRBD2 TGTGCCAGCAGCTCAAGCGGGGGGCCTTACAATGAGCAGTTCTTC CASSSSGGPYNEQFF
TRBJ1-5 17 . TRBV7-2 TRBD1 TGTGCCAGCAGCCGGCCGGGACAGGGGTATAGCAATCAGCCCCAGCATTTT CASSRPGQGYSNQPQHF
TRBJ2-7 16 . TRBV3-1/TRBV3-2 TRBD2 TGTGCCAGCAGCCAAGGGGTCGGGGGGGCTTTCCACGAGCAGTACTTC CASSQGVGGAFHEQYF
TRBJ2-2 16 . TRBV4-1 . TGCGCCAGCAGCCAAGATCAGACAGGTTACACCGGGGAGCTGTTTTTT CASSQDQTGYTGELFF
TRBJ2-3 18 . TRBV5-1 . TGCGCCAGCAGCTTGGCGCCATTTAAAGGGGATAGCACAGATACGCAGTATTTT CASSLAPFKGDSTDTQYF
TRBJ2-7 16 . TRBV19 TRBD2 TGTGCCAGTAGTAACTCTAGCGGGAGGCCCCGGTACGAGCAGTACTTC CASSNSSGRPRYEQYF
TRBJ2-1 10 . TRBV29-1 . TGCAGCGTTGTCGGGATCCGGCAGTTCTTC CSVVGIRQFF
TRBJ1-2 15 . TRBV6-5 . TGTGCCAGCAGCGCAACAGGGCTAGCTAACTATGGCTACACCTTC CASSATGLANYGYTF
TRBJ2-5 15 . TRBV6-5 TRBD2 TGTGCCAGCAGTTATACTAGCGGGGGGCAAGAGACCCAGTACTTC CASSYTSGGQETQYF
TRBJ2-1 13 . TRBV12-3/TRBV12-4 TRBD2 TGTGCCAGCAGTGCGGGACTAGCGGGTTCACAGTTCTTC CASSAGLAGSQFF
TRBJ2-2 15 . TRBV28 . TGTGCCAGCAGTTTGGGCGGCCTCGGGGCCGGGGAGCTGTTTTTT CASSLGGLGAGELFF
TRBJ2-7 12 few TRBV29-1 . TGCAGCGTTGAAGAGGACAGCTACGAGCAGTACTTC CSVEEDSYEQYF
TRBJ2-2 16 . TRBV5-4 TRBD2 TGTGCCAGCAGCTTGGGGCTAGCGGAGCTGGACGGGGAGCTGTTTTTT CASSLGLAELDGELFF
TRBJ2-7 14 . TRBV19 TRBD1 TGTGCCAGTAGTAAAGACAGGGCCGCCTACGAGCAGTACTTC CASSKDRAAYEQYF
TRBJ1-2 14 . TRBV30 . TGTGCCTGGGAGGGCGGTCCAGGGGCCTATGGCTACACCTTC CAWEGGPGAYGYTF
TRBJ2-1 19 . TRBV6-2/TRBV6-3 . TGTGCCAGCAGTTACGGGCACTTTAGGGCGGGGTTGAGATACAATGAGCAGTTCTTC CASSYGHFRAGLRYNEQFF
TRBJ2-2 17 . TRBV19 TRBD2 TGTGCCAGTAGAAGCGGGGACTGGGTTGGTTTGGGCGGGGAGCTGTTTTTT CASRSGDWVGLGGELFF
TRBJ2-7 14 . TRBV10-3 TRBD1 TGTGCCATCAGGACCCCGGGACAGACATACGAGCAGTACTTC CAIRTPGQTYEQYF
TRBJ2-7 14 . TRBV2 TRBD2 TGTGCCAGCAGACCAGGGAGGGGCTCCTACGAGCAGTACTTC CASRPGRGSYEQYF
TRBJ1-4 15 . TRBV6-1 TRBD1 TGTGCCAGCAGTGAAGCGACAGGGGGCAATGAAAAACTGTTTTTT CASSEATGGNEKLFF
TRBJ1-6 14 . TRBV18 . TGTGCCAGCTCACCACGCCAGGATAATTCACCCCTCCACTTT CASSPRQDNSPLHF
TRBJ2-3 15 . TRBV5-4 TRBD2 TGTGCCAGCAGCTTGAGCGGGAGGAGGACAGATACGCAGTATTTT CASSLSGRRTDTQYF
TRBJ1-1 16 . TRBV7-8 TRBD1 TGTGCCAGCAGCTTAGCACTTTACAGGGGAGACGCTGAAGCTTTCTTT CASSLALYRGDAEAFF
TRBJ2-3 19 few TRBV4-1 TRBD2 TGCGCCAGCAGCCAAGATGCCCCTCTTGGCGGGGGGGCGACAGATACGCAGTATTTT CASSQDAPLGGGATDTQYF
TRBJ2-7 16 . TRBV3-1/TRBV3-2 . TGTGCCAGCAGCCAAGAAGGGGACTTCAACTCCTACGAGCAGTACTTC CASSQEGDFNSYEQYF
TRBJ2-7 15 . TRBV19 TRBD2 TGTGCCAGTAGTACTAGAGCGGGAGGGCCCTACGAGCAGTACTTC CASSTRAGGPYEQYF
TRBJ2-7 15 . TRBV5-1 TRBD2 TGCGCCAGCAGTCTCAGTAGCGGGAGAAAATCGGAGCAGTACTTC CASSLSSGRKSEQYF
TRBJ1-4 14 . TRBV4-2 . TGTGCCAGCAGGACGGGGGCAACTAATGAAAAACTGTTTTTT CASRTGATNEKLFF
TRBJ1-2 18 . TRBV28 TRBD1 TGTGCCAGCCAGGGACAGACCTACGCGATTCAGAGTCCTTATGGCTACACCTTC CASQGQTYAIQSPYGYTF
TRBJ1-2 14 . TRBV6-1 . TGTGCCAGCAGTGAACTCGGGACACCTTATGGCTACACCTTC CASSELGTPYGYTF
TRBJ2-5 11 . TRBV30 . TGTGCCTGGAGTGCACAGGGGACCCAGTACTTC CAWSAQGTQYF
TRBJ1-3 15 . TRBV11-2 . TGTGCCAGCAGCTTTACTCCCTTCTCTGGAAACACCATATATTTT CASSFTPFSGNTIYF
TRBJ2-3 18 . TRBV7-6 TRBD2 TGTGCCAGCAGCTTTGGCGGGACTAGCGCCCCTTACACAGATACGCAGTATTTT CASSFGGTSAPYTDTQYF
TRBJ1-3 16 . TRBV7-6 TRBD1 TGTGCCAGCAGCTCCAAGACAGGGGGGAATGGAAACACCATATATTTT CASSSKTGGNGNTIYF